This is a list of T cell receptor beta chains from one sample in a study of OX40 agonist ivuxolimab in advanced cancers. Sequencing used immunoSEQ multiplex PCR; TCRdb keeps in-frame clones, though not all of them. The repertoire consists of 65,000 to 95,000 clones, with approximately 88% occurring once and the leading ten covering 2.1%. The sample was CD4+ or CD8+ T cells sorted from blood, taken in a trial of the OX40 agonist ivuxolimab. Receptors originate from an adult with an advanced solid tumor such as melanoma, head and neck, liver or kidney cancer. CDR3s include the opening cysteine and the closing phenylalanine or tryptophan. A D gene is named only where the DNA matches it firmly. Size is stated for part of the rows, as once, few or many counts, or as a class when the clone is expanded.

v_gene	abundance	j_gene	d_gene	CDR3nt	CDR3aa
TRBV6-5	-	TRBJ2-1	TRBD1	TGTGCCAGCAGCCGATCAGGGGGCAGTAGCAATGAGCAGTTCTTC	CASSRSGGSSNEQFF
TRBV7-3	-	TRBJ1-6	-	TGTGCCAGCAGCGACCAGGGTAACTCACCCCTCCACTTT	CASSDQGNSPLHF
TRBV19	-	TRBJ2-3	-	TGTGCCAGTAGTCTGACTAGAAGGGATACGCAGTATTTT	CASSLTRRDTQYF
TRBV7-9	-	TRBJ2-1	-	TGTGCCAGCAGCTCATCCCCGAAGGACCCCCAAGGCAATGAGCAGTTCTTC	CASSSSPKDPQGNEQFF
TRBV18	-	TRBJ1-4	-	TGTGCCAGCTCACCACCACAGCCTAATGAAAAACTGTTTTTT	CASSPPQPNEKLFF
TRBV4-2	-	TRBJ1-4	TRBD1	TGTGCCAGCAGCCAAAACCCTAACAGGGGAATCAATGAAAAACTGTTTTTT	CASSQNPNRGINEKLFF
TRBV25-1	-	TRBJ2-5	-	TGTGCCAGCAGTCGGGACATCCAAGAGACCCAGTACTTC	CASSRDIQETQYF
TRBV5-1	-	TRBJ2-7	-	TGCGCCAGCAGCTTGGTTGGCAGCACCTACGAGCAGTACTTC	CASSLVGSTYEQYF
TRBV7-8	-	TRBJ1-2	TRBD1	TGTGCCAGCAGCATGGACAGGGTCGGCTACACCTTC	CASSMDRVGYTF
TRBV18	-	TRBJ1-1	TRBD1	TGTGCCAGCTCACCCGGACAGGGAAGTCCACAGAACACTGAAGCTTTCTTT	CASSPGQGSPQNTEAFF
TRBV29-1	-	TRBJ2-3	TRBD2	TGCAGCGCTAGGTATTTGACTAGCGGGGGAGCCACAGATACGCAGTATTTT	CSARYLTSGGATDTQYF
TRBV14	-	TRBJ1-2	-	TGTGCCAGCAGCCAAGAAGCAGGGTTAAGGGGCTACACCTTC	CASSQEAGLRGYTF
TRBV6-6	-	TRBJ1-2	-	TGTGCCAGCACCCAACGGCGGCAGGGACAAGGCTACACCTTC	CASTQRRQGQGYTF
TRBV7-9	-	TRBJ2-7	-	TGTGCCAGCAGCTTTGGCCGATACACCTACGAGCAGTACTTC	CASSFGRYTYEQYF
TRBV4-1	-	TRBJ1-5	-	TGCGCCAGCAGCCAAGATCCTTGGCGAGGGGGCAATCAGCCCCAGCATTTT	CASSQDPWRGGNQPQHF
TRBV7-2	once	TRBJ1-5	-	TGTGCCAGCAGCCAGGGACTGAGGGATCAGCCCCAGCATTTT	CASSQGLRDQPQHF
TRBV28	-	TRBJ1-2	-	TGTGCCAGCTCCGGACCGGGTGGCTACACCTTC	CASSGPGGYTF
TRBV4-1	-	TRBJ2-3	TRBD2	TGCGCCAGCAGCCAAGATTGGACTAGCGGGAGGGATGACACAGATACGCAGTATTTT	CASSQDWTSGRDDTDTQYF
TRBV15	-	TRBJ2-5	-	TGTGCCACCAGCAGAGATCGTAGCGGCGGCGAGGCCAGGACCCAGTACTTC	CATSRDRSGGEARTQYF
TRBV7-9	-	TRBJ2-7	-	TGTGCCAGCAGCTTCGGGAAGGGCTACCCATCCTACGAGCAGTACTTC	CASSFGKGYPSYEQYF
TRBV7-2	-	TRBJ2-1	-	TGTGCCAGCAGTTACGGGCGCAATGAGCAGTTCTTC	CASSYGRNEQFF
TRBV10-3	-	TRBJ1-5	TRBD1	TGTGCCATCAGCTCTACAGGGGTCAGAGGCAATCAGCCCCAGCATTTT	CAISSTGVRGNQPQHF
TRBV18	-	TRBJ1-1	-	TGTGCCAGCTCACCGGACGGACTGAACACTGAAGCTTTCTTT	CASSPDGLNTEAFF
TRBV19	-	TRBJ1-1	-	TGTGCCAGTAGCCGAGGGCGGACAGAAATGAACACTGAAGCTTTCTTT	CASSRGRTEMNTEAFF
TRBV10-1	-	TRBJ2-6	-	TGCGCCAGCAGGGGCACCCCAGGGGCTGGGGCCAACGTCCTGACTTTC	CASRGTPGAGANVLTF
TRBV5-8	-	TRBJ2-3	TRBD1	TGTGCCAGCAGCTCAGGGACAGGGGAGGTTGCAGATACGCAGTATTTT	CASSSGTGEVADTQYF
TRBV27	-	TRBJ2-3	-	TGTGCCAGCACGGGCCAGCTCACAGATACGCAGTATTTT	CASTGQLTDTQYF
TRBV19	once	TRBJ1-6	-	TGTGCCAGTAGTCCGACACGACAGGCCCGAGGCTATAATTCACCCCTCCACTTT	CASSPTRQARGYNSPLHF
TRBV6-5	-	TRBJ1-6	TRBD1	TGTGCCAGCAGTTACGACAGGGAGAAAAGCTCACCCCTCCACTTT	CASSYDREKSSPLHF
TRBV10-3	-	TRBJ1-1	-	TGTGCCATCAGTGAAACACGACCCGTGGCTTTCTTT	CAISETRPVAFF
TRBV7-2	-	TRBJ2-3	-	TGTGCCAGCAGCTCCCGAGATACGCAGTATTTT	CASSSRDTQYF
TRBV5-1	-	TRBJ1-1	-	TGCGCCAGCAGCTTAAAAGGGGACACTGAAGCTTTCTTT	CASSLKGDTEAFF
TRBV11-2	once	TRBJ1-6	TRBD1	TGTGCCAGCAGCTTGACAGGGGGCGATTCACCCCTCCACTTT	CASSLTGGDSPLHF
TRBV19	-	TRBJ1-4	TRBD1	TGTGCCAGTAGTGTTTCCGGGACAGGGAACGAAAAACTGTTTTTT	CASSVSGTGNEKLFF
TRBV28	-	TRBJ1-5	TRBD1	TGTGCCAGCAGTTCCGCGGGACAGGGGGATCAGCCCCAGCATTTT	CASSSAGQGDQPQHF
TRBV15	-	TRBJ2-4	TRBD1	TGTGCCACCAGCACGAGACAGGGATTGATTAGGAACATTCAGTACTTC	CATSTRQGLIRNIQYF
TRBV6-1	few	TRBJ2-1	-	TGTGCCAGCAGTGAAATCTCCGGGGGAAGTTTTCAGGAGCAGTTCTTC	CASSEISGGSFQEQFF
TRBV7-9	few	TRBJ2-6	-	TGTGCCAGCAGCATCACACCTGATATTTACTCTGGGGCCAACGTCCTGACTTTC	CASSITPDIYSGANVLTF
TRBV27	-	TRBJ2-7	-	TGTGCCAGCGGGCGGGGAGGTACCTACGAGCAGTACTTC	CASGRGGTYEQYF